The entry below gives a single T cell receptor (beta chain) sequence along with its context. The entry originates in a study of T-cell memory formation after mild COVID-19. Unmatched junction bases numbered 5, after V lost 0 bases and J lost 4 bases. Germline lookup yields CDR1 SGHAT and CDR2 FQNNGV. The CDR3 is 15 amino acids. Using constant-segment primers, 5'RACE produced TCR alpha and TCR beta cDNA libraries carrying sample barcodes and UMIs. TCRdb fed the 5' RACE reads into MiXCR, producing one record per CDR3 protein. Here the sample spans about half a million distinct CDR3 sequences, around a sixth being singletons.

The V gene is TRBV11-2, the J gene TRBJ2-7, with 8 bases identical to TRBD2. The sequenced sample was PBMCs or a T cell subset sorted from them (not recorded which). The TCR was taken from an adult woman who had mild COVID-19 (a few samples of this study predate the infection). Cell type and time point are not known. CDR3 bases: TGTGCCAGCAGCTTAGAGATTAGCGGGGTTTACGAGCAGTACTTC. Its translation is CASSLEISGVYEQYF.